The 8 T cell receptor beta chains presented below share a single source sample, sequenced in a study of blood T cell repertoires in COVID-19. Sequencing was performed with immunoSEQ multiplex PCR; in TCRdb, only in-frame clones are kept and a portion is missing. The table includes around 240,000 clones, about nine tenths detected once. Sequencing input: PBMCs or T cells enriched from blood (not recorded which). Receptors originate from a man in his fifties or sixties who had been exposed to COVID-19.

V gene TRBV6-5 combines with J gene TRBJ1-6; TRBD1 agrees at 8 bases. Germline CDR1 MNHEY, CDR2 SVGAGI. The CDR3 consists of 15 residues. The V segment lost 4 bases and the J segment 4 bases; nucleotides outside the gene matches: 3. The CDR3 protein is CASSWDRRYNSPLHF. The CDR3 DNA follows: TGTGCCAGCAGTTGGGACAGGAGGTATAATTCACCCCTCCACTTT.

This chain connects TRBV27 to TRBJ2-4; possibly TRBD2 for D (5 bases). The CDR3 contains 14 residues. Germline V gene sequence: CDR1 MNHEY, CDR2 SMNVEV (reference sequence). The V and J ends lost 1 base and 6 bases respectively, with 10 bases between them. CDR3 loop: CASSLLGSINIQYF. CDR3 bases: TGTGCCAGCAGTTTATTGGGGAGTATAAACATTCAGTACTTC.

The chain is built from TRBV30 and TRBJ1-1, with D possibly matching TRBD1 (6 bases). The germline gives CDR1 GTSNPN, CDR2 SVGIG (reference sequence). CDR3 length: 13 residues. Trimming shortened V by 3 bases and J by 5 bases, and 13 bases separated the two germline ends. CDR3 in DNA: TGTGCCTGGAGAACAGGGCTGAGGACTGAAGCTTTCTTT. It is translated as CAWRTGLRTEAFF. Complete variable domain (other parts from reference TRBV30 and TRBJ1-1): SQTIHQWPATLVQPVGSPLSLECTVEGTSNPNLYWYRQAAGRGLQLLFYSVGIGQISSEVPQNLSASRPQDRQFILSSKKLLLSDSGFYLCAWRTGLRTEAFFGQGTRLTVV.

This clone has just one count. The V call is TRBV5-1, the J call TRBJ1-1, with D unclear. From germline, CDR1 is SGHRS and CDR2 YFSETQ. V lost 0 bases to trimming and J lost 8 bases, with 11 bases between them. CDR3 length: 13 residues. The CDR3 sequence: CASSLEPSSEAFF. The CDR3 DNA is TGCGCCAGCAGCTTGGAGCCATCATCGGAAGCTTTCTTT.

A remark on this clone: In the same sample, other DNA sequences code for this CDR3. V usage is TRBV2 and J usage is TRBJ1-1, with D uncertain. The CDR3 covers 13 residues. V was pared by 7 bases and J by 0 bases, with 9 bases between. Per the germline V gene, CDR1 is SNHLY and CDR2 is FYNNEI. This CDR3 reads CASNRVMNTEAFF. The CDR3 DNA reads as TGTGCCAGCAATCGGGTAATGAACACTGAAGCTTTCTTT.

Regarding this clone: Other DNA sequences in the same sample also yield this CDR3. The rearrangement links TRBV28 to TRBJ1-5; 7 nucleotides match TRBD1. CDR1 is MDHEN and CDR2 is SYDVKM in the germline V gene. The CDR3 runs to 15 residues. The V and J ends lost 6 bases and 2 bases, in that order; junction bases with no gene match: 7. Here the CDR3 reads CASRIRGLGNQPQHF. For the CDR3, the DNA is TGTGCCAGCAGGATTAGGGGGCTAGGCAATCAGCCCCAGCATTTT.

CDR3 protein: CSASAGGLETQYF. In DNA form, the CDR3 reads TGCAGTGCTAGTGCAGGGGGCTTGGAGACCCAGTACTTC. The chain is built from TRBV20-1 and TRBJ2-5; 8 positions match TRBD1. The CDR3 consists of 13 residues. J lost 5 bases, V lost 3 bases, and 5 bases had no gene match. Per the germline V gene, CDR1 is DFQATT and CDR2 is SNEGSKA (reference sequence).

V is TRBV19 and J is TRBJ1-1, with 11 bases that match TRBD1. Trimming at V came to 1 base and at J to 0 bases, leaving 7 bases not matched to a gene. CDR3 length: 18 amino acids. CDR1 and CDR2 from the germline V gene are LNHDA and SQIVND (reference sequence). CDR3 bases: TGTGCCAGTAGTATAGCCGGGACAGGGGGAGACGTGAACACTGAAGCTTTCTTT. Its protein product is CASSIAGTGGDVNTEAFF.